The clone carrying this T cell receptor beta chain was seen at least ten times. The antigen is unknown. The record originates from a study of T cells in Graves' hyperthyroidism and ophthalmopathy. Germline CDR1 reads DFQATT; CDR2 reads SNEGSKA (reference sequence). This CDR3 is built from 13 residues. V gave up 4 bases and J gave up 5 bases; unmatched junction bases: 5. Amplification targeted TCR beta CDR3 regions from RNA transcripts. Researchers ran a first-round RT-PCR on the TCR CDR3 using the HTBI primer set. TCRdb independently ran MiXCR on the multiplex PCR reads; one entry per CDR3 protein. This sample has approximately 400,000 distinct CDR3 sequences; 15% to 18% occur once, and the top ten carry about a quarter. Broader study findings: Blood shared most expanded thyroid clonotypes above 0.001.

Sequencing was done on a sample of blood. This receptor was taken from a woman aged 18 to 35 with Graves' hyperthyroidism that later progressed to Graves' ophthalmopathy. The gene calls are TRBV20-1 and TRBJ2-5; 9 nucleotides match TRBD1. The chain's CDR3 is CSATQGALETQYF. Here the CDR3 DNA reads TGCAGTGCTACACAGGGGGCCTTGGAGACCCAGTACTTC.